These 4 T cell receptor beta chains came from one sample sequenced in a study of beta chain features in type 1 diabetes. Points from the study as a whole: All four CD4+ subsets from Type 1 diabetes patients carried moderately but significantly shorter TCRB CDR3s.

These TCRs are of unknown antigen specificity. Expressed TCRB transcripts were sequenced after all isolated RNA was converted to cDNA. Sequencing was performed with immunoSEQ multiplex PCR; in TCRdb, only in-frame clones are kept and a portion is missing. This sample has around 300,000 clones; 15% occur once, and the top ten carry approximately 0.015%. The sample consisted of naive CD4+ T cells from blood. Source of these receptors: a man younger than 30 with type 1 diabetes.

The chain employs TRBV25-1 and TRBJ2-5; 8 nucleotides line up with TRBD1. The germline CDR1 and CDR2 sequences are MGHDK and SYGVNS. CDR3 length equals 15 residues. Trimming took 3 bases from V and 5 from J; bases not matched to a gene: 8. As DNA, the CDR3 is TGTGCCAGCAGTGAGCGACAGGGGCCGGGCGAGACCCAGTACTTC. It encodes CASSERQGPGETQYF.

V and J are TRBV7-2 and TRBJ2-1; 7 nucleotides line up with TRBD1. The germline CDR1 and CDR2 sequences are SGHTA and FQGNSA. The CDR3 loop spans 12 amino acids. The V gene end was trimmed by 3 bases and the J gene end by 10 bases; junction bases not matched to a gene: 3. The CDR3 nucleotides read TGTGCCAGCAGCTTGACAGGGAGCGAGCAGTTCTTC. Protein sequence: CASSLTGSEQFF. Complete variable domain (other parts from reference TRBV7-2 and TRBJ2-1): GAGVSQSPSNKVTEKGKDVELRCDPISGHTALYWYRQSLGQGLEFLIYFQGNSAPDKSGLPSDRFSAERTGGSVSTLTIQRTQQEDSAVYLCASSLTGSEQFFGPGTRLTVL.

This clone showed up just a few times. CDR3 protein: CSAPRLAEQFF. As DNA, the CDR3 is TGCAGTGCTCCTCGACTAGCGGAGCAGTTCTTC. The chain carries TRBV20-1 and TRBJ2-1, with 8 bases matching TRBD2. V dropped 5 bases and J dropped 10; count of bases not matched to a gene: 4. Germline V lookup: CDR1 DFQATT, CDR2 SNEGSKA (reference sequence). The CDR3 sequence is 11 residues long.

This clone has only a few counts. The chain joins TRBV30 to TRBJ2-2; D is uncertain. Trimming removed 3 bases from V and 0 bases from J, with 8 bases in between. Germline lookup yields CDR1 GTSNPN and CDR2 SVGIG (reference sequence). CDR3 length equals 14 residues. The CDR3, as DNA: TGTGCCTGGAGGGTAGCTTCGAACACCGGGGAGCTGTTTTTT. Residues: CAWRVASNTGELFF.